Presented here are 15 T cell receptor beta chains from one specimen sequenced in a study of cytomegalovirus exposure and HLA in healthy donors. The PCR contained 60 Vbeta and 13 Jbeta primers. TCRdb's table, derived via immunoSEQ multiplex PCR, lists solely in-frame clones and lacks some. This repertoire shows some 100,000 clones, more than 70% found once; its top ten account for more than 15%. Specimen: PBMCs. The receptor set was obtained from a man aged 45-60 years in good health and CMV-seropositive.

The V gene is TRBV27, the J gene TRBJ2-2, with 7 bases lining up with TRBD1. V lost 8 bases to trimming and J lost 7 bases; unmatched junction nucleotides: 7. Per the germline V gene, CDR1 is MNHEY and CDR2 is SMNVEV (reference sequence). The CDR3 sequence is 13 residues long. DNA for the CDR3: TGTGCCAGCGGAAGACAGGGTGGCGGGGAGCTGTTTTTT. Translated, it gives CASGRQGGGELFF.

This clone was observed a few times. The gene calls are TRBV7-9 and TRBJ2-3; TRBD1 matches 9 bases. This CDR3 spans 15 amino acids. The V gene's germline CDR1 is SEHNR and CDR2 FQNEAQ (reference sequence). V lost 5 bases and J lost 6; bases outside the gene matches: 9. In nucleotides, the CDR3 is TGTGCCAGCAGCACTCGGACAGGGGCGAAGGATACGCAGTATTTT. As protein: CASSTRTGAKDTQYF. Filled out from reference TRBV7-9 and TRBJ2-3, the complete variable domain reads DTGVSQNPRHKITKRGQNVTFRCDPISEHNRLYWYRQTLGQGPEFLTYFQNEAQLEKSRLLSDRFSAERPKGSFSTLEIQRTEQGDSAMYLCASSTRTGAKDTQYFGPGTRLTVL.

This chain uses TRBV13 with TRBJ2-6; 8 bases align to TRBD1. Germline V CDR1 and CDR2: PRHDT, FYEKMQ (reference sequence). V dropped 5 bases and J dropped 1; count of bases not matched to a gene: 10. CDR3 length: 18 amino acids. CDR3 protein: CASSPTGTGGSGANVLTF. The CDR3 nucleotides read TGTGCCAGCAGCCCGACTGGGACAGGAGGATCTGGGGCCAACGTCCTGACTTTC.

This clone has only a few counts. A read error may account for a junction end that differs from germline. The CDR3 DNA sequence: TGTGCTAGCAGCCGACTAGCTGGGGCCAACGTCCTGACTTTC. It codes for CASSRLAGANVLTF. The rearrangement links TRBV7-7 to TRBJ2-6; possibly TRBD2 for D (6 bases). The V gene's germline CDR1 is SSHAT and CDR2 FNYEAQ (reference sequence). The CDR3 extends over 14 amino acids.

The chain carries TRBV29-1 and TRBJ2-7, with 8 bases aligning to TRBD2. The germline CDR1 and CDR2 sequences are SQVTM and ANQGSEA. V dropped 5 bases and J dropped 2; count of bases not matched to a gene: 5. The CDR3 is 13 amino acids. CDR3 nucleotides: TGCAGCGTTAGAACTAGCGGAACCTACGAGCAGTACTTC. Protein product: CSVRTSGTYEQYF.

In this sample, this clone turned up a few times. CDR3 sequence reads: CASSSTTGAGRPGNTIYF. CDR3 bases: TGTGCCAGCAGCTCAACTACTGGGGCAGGGCGCCCTGGAAACACCATATATTTT. J is TRBJ1-3 and V is TRBV7-2, with D perhaps TRBD1 (5 bases). Germline CDR1 is SGHTA and CDR2 is FQGNSA. The ends were cut back, 4 bases at V and 2 bases at J, with 21 bases in the middle. The CDR3 is 18 residues long.

The chain is built from TRBV20-1 and TRBJ2-1; D is unclear. CDR3 length: 11 residues. Germline V gene sequence: CDR1 DFQATT, CDR2 SNEGSKA (reference sequence). The V end was cut by 6 bases, the J end by 2 bases, with 5 bases between. The CDR3 loop is CSASPYNEQFF. CDR3 nucleotides: TGCAGTGCCTCCCCCTACAATGAGCAGTTCTTC.

This chain uses TRBV7-6 with TRBJ2-3; D is unclear. The V gene's germline CDR1 is SGHVS and CDR2 FNYEAQ. V shed 0 bases and J shed 0 bases, with 16 bases lying between them. There are 18 residues in the CDR3. CDR3 DNA sequence: TGTGCCAGCAGCTTAGCCCCCGCTATTCTCTCTAGCACAGATACGCAGTATTTT. This translates into CASSLAPAILSSTDTQYF.

The table lists this clone with a count of one. V gene TRBV7-2 combines with J gene TRBJ2-5; 9 bases are a match to TRBD2. CDR3 length: 16 residues. CDR1 and CDR2 (germline): SGHTA, FQGNSA. V shed 3 bases, J shed 5 bases, and the junction held 10 bases outside the gene matches. The DNA for the CDR3 is TGTGCCAGCAGCTTCGGTCCAGCGGGGGGATCGGAGACCCAGTACTTC. Amino acid sequence: CASSFGPAGGSETQYF.

The chain uses TRBV5-6 and TRBJ1-1; D gene ambiguous. The CDR3 totals 12 residues. The V gene's germline CDR1 is SGHDT and CDR2 YYEEEE. V gave up 0 bases and J gave up 5 bases, with 5 bases separating them. The CDR3 coding sequence is TGTGCCAGCAGCTTGGACGGGACTGAAGCTTTCTTT. Translated, it gives CASSLDGTEAFF.

In this sample, this clone turned up a few times. The chain uses TRBV21-1 and TRBJ2-6; the DNA was not compared with TRBD1, the D call given in the table. TRBV21-1 is listed as a pseudogene. CDR3 length equals 16 residues. The DNA of the CDR3 is TGTGCCAGCAGCAACTTCAGGCAGATTGGGGCCAACGTCCTGACTTTC. Its translation is CASSNFRQIGANVLTF.

The chain links TRBV27 to TRBJ2-3; 8 bases map to TRBD1. The CDR3 extends over 15 amino acids. Germline V gene sequence: CDR1 MNHEY, CDR2 SMNVEV (reference sequence). Trimming took 3 bases from V and 4 from J; bases not matched to a gene: 6. CDR3 protein: CASSLRTGTPDTQYF. DNA of the CDR3: TGTGCCAGCAGTTTGCGGACAGGGACCCCAGATACGCAGTATTTT.

The chain links TRBV4-1 to TRBJ1-3; D gene ambiguous. Trimming pared 1 base from V and 0 bases from J, leaving 7 bases between. The CDR3 covers 15 residues. CDR1 is MGHRA and CDR2 is YSYEKL in the germline V gene. The CDR3 DNA sequence: TGCGCCAGCAGCCAAGCGCACAGCTCTGGAAACACCATATATTTT. It yields the protein CASSQAHSSGNTIYF.

This clone has only a few counts. V gene TRBV4-1 combines with J gene TRBJ2-7, with 8 bases aligning to TRBD2. V trimming: 3 bases; J trimming: 0 bases; junction bases outside the gene matches: 7. The CDR3 runs 16 residues. Germline CDR1 MGHRA, CDR2 YSYEKL. As DNA, the CDR3 is TGCGCCAGCAGCCACCTTGGGGCGGGGGGCTCCTACGAGCAGTACTTC. Residues: CASSHLGAGGSYEQYF.

The chain has TRBV14 and TRBJ2-5; D might be TRBD2 (5 bases). Per the germline V gene, CDR1 is SGHDN and CDR2 is FVKESK. The V and J ends lost 5 bases and 1 base respectively, with 17 bases between them. This CDR3 region has 16 residues. In DNA, the CDR3 is TGTGCCAGCAGCTCTCGACGGGGAGTCATCCAAGAGACCCAGTACTTC. Translation: CASSSRRGVIQETQYF. The entire variable domain, with the rest obtained from reference TRBV14 and TRBJ2-5, is as follows: EAGVTQFPSHSVIEKGQTVTLRCDPISGHDNLYWYRRVMGKEIKFLLHFVKESKQDESGMPNNRFLAERTGGTYSTLKVQPAELEDSGVYFCASSSRRGVIQETQYFGPGTRLLVL.